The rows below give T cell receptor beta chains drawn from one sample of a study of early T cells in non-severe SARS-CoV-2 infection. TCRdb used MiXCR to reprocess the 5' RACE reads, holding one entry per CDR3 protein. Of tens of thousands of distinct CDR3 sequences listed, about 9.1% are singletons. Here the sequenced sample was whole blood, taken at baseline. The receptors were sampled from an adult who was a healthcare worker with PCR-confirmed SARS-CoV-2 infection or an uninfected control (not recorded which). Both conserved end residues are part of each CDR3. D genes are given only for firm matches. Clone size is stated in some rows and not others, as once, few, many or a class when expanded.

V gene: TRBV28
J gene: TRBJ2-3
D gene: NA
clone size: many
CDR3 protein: CATTLRAGTDTQYF
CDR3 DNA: TGTGCCACCACGCTAAGAGCCGGCACAGATACGCAGTATTTT

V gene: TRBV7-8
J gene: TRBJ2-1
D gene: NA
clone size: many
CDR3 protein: CASKSSAENNEQFF
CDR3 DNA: TGTGCCAGCAAAAGTTCGGCGGAGAACAATGAGCAGTTCTTC

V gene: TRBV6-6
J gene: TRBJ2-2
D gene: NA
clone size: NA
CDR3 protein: CASRPGKSTGELFF
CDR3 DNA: TGTGCCAGCAGACCAGGGAAGAGCACCGGGGAGCTGTTTTTT

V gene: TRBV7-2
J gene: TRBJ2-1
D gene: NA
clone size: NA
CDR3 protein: CASSPRNLDNEQFF
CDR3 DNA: TGTGCCAGCAGCCCTAGGAACCTGGACAATGAGCAGTTCTTC

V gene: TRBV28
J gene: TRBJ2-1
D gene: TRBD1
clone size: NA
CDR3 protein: CASSFHGQGPIF
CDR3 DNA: TGTGCCAGCAGTTTCCATGGACAGGGACCGATCTTC

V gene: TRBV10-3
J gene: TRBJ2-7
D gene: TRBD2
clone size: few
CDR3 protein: CAISESASGRILGDYEQYF
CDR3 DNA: TGTGCCATCAGTGAGTCGGCTAGCGGGAGGATTTTAGGGGACTACGAGCAGTACTTC

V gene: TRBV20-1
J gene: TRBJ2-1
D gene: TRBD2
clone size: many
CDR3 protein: CSAIGTTSYNEQFF
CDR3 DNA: TGCAGTGCGATCGGGACTACCTCCTACAATGAGCAGTTCTTC

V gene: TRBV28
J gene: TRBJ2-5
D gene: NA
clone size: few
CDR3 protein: CASSLPCQETQYF
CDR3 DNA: TGTGCCAGCAGTTTACCATGCCAAGAGACCCAGTACTTC

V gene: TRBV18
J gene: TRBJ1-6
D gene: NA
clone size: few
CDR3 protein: CASSPQSRQAGGWALHF
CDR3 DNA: TGTGCCAGCTCACCACAATCCAGACAGGCTGGTGGTTGGGCCCTCCACTTT

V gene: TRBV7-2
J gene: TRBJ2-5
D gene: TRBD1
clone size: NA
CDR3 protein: CASSQTGAQETQYF
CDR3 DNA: TGTGCCAGCAGCCAAACAGGGGCCCAAGAGACCCAGTACTTC

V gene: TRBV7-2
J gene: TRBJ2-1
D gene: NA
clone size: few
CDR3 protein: CASSLVGPYYNEQFF
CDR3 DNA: TGTGCCAGCAGCTTAGTTGGACCTTACTACAATGAGCAGTTCTTC

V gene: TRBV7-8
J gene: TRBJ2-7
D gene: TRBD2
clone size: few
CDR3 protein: CASSLRGGPAGVLYEQYF
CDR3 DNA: TGTGCCAGCAGCCTACGGGGGGGCCCAGCGGGAGTTCTGTACGAGCAGTACTTC

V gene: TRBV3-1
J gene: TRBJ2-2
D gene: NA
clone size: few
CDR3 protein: CASSQINSGELFF
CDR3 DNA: TGTGCCAGCAGCCAAATCAACTCCGGGGAGCTGTTTTTT

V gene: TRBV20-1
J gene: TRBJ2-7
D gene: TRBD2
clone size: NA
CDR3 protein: CSAIRTSGGYEQYF
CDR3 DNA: TGCAGTGCTATCAGGACTAGCGGGGGCTACGAGCAGTACTTC

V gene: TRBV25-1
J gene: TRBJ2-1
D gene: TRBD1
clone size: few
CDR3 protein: CASSGVRTGTGFLF
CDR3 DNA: TGTGCCAGCAGTGGGGTACGAACCGGGACAGGGTTCCTCTTC

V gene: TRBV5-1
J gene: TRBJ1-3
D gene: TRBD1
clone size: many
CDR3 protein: CASSSTPGQGSSGNTIYF
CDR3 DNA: TGCGCCAGCAGCTCAACACCGGGACAGGGGAGCTCTGGAAACACCATATATTTT

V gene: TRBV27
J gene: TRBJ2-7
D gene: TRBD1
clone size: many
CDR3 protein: CASMTGTGGYEQYF
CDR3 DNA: TGTGCCAGCATGACCGGGACAGGGGGATACGAGCAGTACTTC